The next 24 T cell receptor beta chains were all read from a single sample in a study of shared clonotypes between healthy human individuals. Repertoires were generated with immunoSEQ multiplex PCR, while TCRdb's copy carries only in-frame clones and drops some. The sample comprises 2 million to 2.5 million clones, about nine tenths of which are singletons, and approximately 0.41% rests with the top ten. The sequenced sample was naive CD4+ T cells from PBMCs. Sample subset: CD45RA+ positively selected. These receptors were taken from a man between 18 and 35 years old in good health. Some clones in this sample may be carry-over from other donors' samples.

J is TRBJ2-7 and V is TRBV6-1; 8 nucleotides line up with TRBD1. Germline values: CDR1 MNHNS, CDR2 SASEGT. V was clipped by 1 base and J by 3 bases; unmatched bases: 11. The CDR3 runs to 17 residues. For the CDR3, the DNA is TGTGCCAGCAGTGAAGATTGGGGCTGGACAGGGAACTACGAGCAGTACTTC. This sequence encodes CASSEDWGWTGNYEQYF.

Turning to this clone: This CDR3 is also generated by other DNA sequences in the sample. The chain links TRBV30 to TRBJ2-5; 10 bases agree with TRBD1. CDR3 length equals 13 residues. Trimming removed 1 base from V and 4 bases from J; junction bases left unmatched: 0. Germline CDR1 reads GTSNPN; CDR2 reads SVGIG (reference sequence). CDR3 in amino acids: CAWSGDRGETQYF. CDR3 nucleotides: TGTGCCTGGAGTGGGGACAGGGGAGAGACCCAGTACTTC.

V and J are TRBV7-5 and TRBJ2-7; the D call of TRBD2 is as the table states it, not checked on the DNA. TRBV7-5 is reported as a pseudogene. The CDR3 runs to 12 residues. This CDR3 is CAKRLGRYEQYF. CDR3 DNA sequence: TGTGCCAAACGTCTCGGGAGATACGAGCAGTACTTC.

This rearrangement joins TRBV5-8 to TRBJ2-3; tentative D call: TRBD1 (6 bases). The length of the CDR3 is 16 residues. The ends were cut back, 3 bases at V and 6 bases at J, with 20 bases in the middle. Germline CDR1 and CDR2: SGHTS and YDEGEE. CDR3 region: CASSSVTFRGVDTQYF. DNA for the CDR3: TGTGCCAGCAGCTCTGTAACCTTCAGGGGTGTGGATACGCAGTATTTT.

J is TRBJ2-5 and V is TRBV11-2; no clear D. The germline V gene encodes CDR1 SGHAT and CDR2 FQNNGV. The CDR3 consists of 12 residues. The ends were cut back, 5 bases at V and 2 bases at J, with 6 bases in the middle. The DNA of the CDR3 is TGTGCCAGCAGCACCCAACAAGAGACCCAGTACTTC. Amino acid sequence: CASSTQQETQYF.

The CDR3 DNA reads as TGTGCCAGCAGATTATCCAGGGGCACCGGGGAGCTGTTTTTT. The encoded protein is CASRLSRGTGELFF. The chain links TRBV7-3 to TRBJ2-2; maybe TRBD1 (6 bases). There are 14 residues in the CDR3. CDR1 and CDR2 (germline): SGHTA, FQGTGA. Trimming removed 6 bases from V and 4 bases from J, with 12 bases in between.

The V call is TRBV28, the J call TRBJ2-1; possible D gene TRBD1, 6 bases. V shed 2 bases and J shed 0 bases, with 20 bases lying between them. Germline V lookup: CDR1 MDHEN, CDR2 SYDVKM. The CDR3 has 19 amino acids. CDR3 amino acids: CASSLLQGPSYSSYNEQFF. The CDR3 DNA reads TGTGCCAGCAGTTTACTACAGGGCCCGTCTTATAGCTCCTACAATGAGCAGTTCTTC.

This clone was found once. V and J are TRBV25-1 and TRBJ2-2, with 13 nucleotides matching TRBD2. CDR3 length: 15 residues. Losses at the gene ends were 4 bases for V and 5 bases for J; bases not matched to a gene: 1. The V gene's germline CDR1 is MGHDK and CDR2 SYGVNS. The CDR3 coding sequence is TGTGCCAGCAGTGCGGGACTAGCGGGAACCGGGGAGCTGTTTTTT. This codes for CASSAGLAGTGELFF. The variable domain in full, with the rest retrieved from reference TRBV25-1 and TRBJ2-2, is EADIYQTPRYLVIGTGKKITLECSQTMGHDKMYWYQQDPGMELHLIHYSYGVNSTEKGDLSSESTVSRIRTEHFPLTLESARPSHTSQYLCASSAGLAGTGELFFGEGSRLTVL.

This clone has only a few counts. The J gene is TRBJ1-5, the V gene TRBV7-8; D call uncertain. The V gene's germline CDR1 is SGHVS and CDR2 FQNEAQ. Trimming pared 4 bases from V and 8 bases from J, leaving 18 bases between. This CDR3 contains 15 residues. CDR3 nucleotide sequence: TGTGCCAGCAGCTCAAGCAGTGGTCGTTTGAAGCCCCAGCATTTT. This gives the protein CASSSSSGRLKPQHF.

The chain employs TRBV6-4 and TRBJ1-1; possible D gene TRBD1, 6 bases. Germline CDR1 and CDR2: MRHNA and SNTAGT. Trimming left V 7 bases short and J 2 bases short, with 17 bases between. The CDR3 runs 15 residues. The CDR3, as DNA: TGTGCCAGCAACACTCTCGCAGGGGTAAACACTGAAGCTTTCTTT. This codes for CASNTLAGVNTEAFF.

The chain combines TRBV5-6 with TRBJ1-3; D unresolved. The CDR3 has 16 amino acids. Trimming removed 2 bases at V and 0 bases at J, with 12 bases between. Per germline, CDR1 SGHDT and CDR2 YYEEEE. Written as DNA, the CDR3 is TGTGCCAGCAGCTTTGGGAGAGCCTCCTCTGGAAACACCATATATTTT. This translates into CASSFGRASSGNTIYF.

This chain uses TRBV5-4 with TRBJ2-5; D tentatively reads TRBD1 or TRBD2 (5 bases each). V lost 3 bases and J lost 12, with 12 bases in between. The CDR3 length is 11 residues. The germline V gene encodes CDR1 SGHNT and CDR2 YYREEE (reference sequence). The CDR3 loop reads CASSSGDPEYF. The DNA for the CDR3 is TGTGCCAGCAGCTCCGGGGACCCGGAGTACTTC.

CDR3 region: CASSFLSSFNSDTQYF. CDR3 bases: TGTGCCAGCAGCTTCTTATCTAGTTTTAATTCAGATACGCAGTATTTT. This chain uses TRBV7-7 with TRBJ2-3, with D uncertain. The germline CDR1 and CDR2 sequences are SSHAT and FNYEAQ (reference sequence). V shed 3 bases and J shed 4 bases, with 17 bases lying between them. CDR3 length: 16 residues. The variable domain in full, with the rest retrieved from reference TRBV7-7 and TRBJ2-3, is GAGVSQSPRYKVTKRGQDVTLRCDPISSHATLYWYQQALGQGPEFLTYFNYEAQPDKSGLPSDRFSAERPEGSISTLTIQRTEQRDSAMYRCASSFLSSFNSDTQYFGPGTRLTVL.

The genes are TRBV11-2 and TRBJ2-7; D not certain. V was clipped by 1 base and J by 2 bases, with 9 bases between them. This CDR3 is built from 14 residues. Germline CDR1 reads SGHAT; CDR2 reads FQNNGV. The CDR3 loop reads CASSLVIPPYEQYF. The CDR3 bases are TGTGCCAGCAGCTTAGTGATCCCCCCCTACGAGCAGTACTTC.

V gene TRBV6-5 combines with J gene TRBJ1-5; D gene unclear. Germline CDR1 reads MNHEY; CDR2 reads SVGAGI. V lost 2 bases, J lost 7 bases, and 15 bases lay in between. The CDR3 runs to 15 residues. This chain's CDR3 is CASSYRPVGHQPQHF. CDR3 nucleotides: TGTGCCAGCAGTTACAGGCCGGTAGGGCACCAGCCCCAGCATTTT.

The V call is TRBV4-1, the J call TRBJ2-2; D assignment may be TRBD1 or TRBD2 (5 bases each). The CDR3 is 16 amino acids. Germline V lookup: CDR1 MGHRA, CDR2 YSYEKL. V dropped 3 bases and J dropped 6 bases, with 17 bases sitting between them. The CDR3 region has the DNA TGCGCCAGCAGCCACCTCCGCAGGGAGCGCCCCGGGGAGCTGTTTTTT. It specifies CASSHLRRERPGELFF.

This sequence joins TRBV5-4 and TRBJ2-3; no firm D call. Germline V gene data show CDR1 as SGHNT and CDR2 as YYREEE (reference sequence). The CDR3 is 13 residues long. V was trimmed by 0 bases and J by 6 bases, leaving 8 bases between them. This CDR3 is CASSLASSDTQYF. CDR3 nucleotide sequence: TGTGCCAGCAGCTTGGCCTCTTCGGATACGCAGTATTTT.

The CDR3 coding sequence is TGTGCCTGGAAACCGATAGCAGACGTTCTCTACGAGCAGTACTTC. This sequence encodes CAWKPIADVLYEQYF. This chain joins TRBV30 and TRBJ2-7, with no clear D. CDR3 length: 15 residues. Between the trimmed V and J ends, which lost 4 bases and 3 bases, there was a span of 19 bases. Germline CDR1 reads GTSNPN; CDR2 reads SVGIG (reference sequence).

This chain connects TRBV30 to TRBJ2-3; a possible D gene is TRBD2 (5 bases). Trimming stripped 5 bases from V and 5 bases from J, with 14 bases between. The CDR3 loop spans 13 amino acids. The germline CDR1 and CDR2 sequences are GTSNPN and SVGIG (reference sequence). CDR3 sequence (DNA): TGTGCCTGGGAGGTGAGCGGAGGAGATACGCAGTATTTT. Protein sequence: CAWEVSGGDTQYF.

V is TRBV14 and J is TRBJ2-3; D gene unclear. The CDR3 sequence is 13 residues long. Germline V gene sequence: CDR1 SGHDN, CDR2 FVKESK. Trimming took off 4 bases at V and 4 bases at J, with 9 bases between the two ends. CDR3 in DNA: TGTGCCAGCAGCCTCGGCATAGCAGATACGCAGTATTTT. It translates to CASSLGIADTQYF.

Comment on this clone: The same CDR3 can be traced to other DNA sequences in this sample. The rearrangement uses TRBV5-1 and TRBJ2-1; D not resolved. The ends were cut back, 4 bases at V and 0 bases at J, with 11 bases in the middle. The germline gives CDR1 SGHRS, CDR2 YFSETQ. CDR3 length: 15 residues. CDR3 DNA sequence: TGCGCCAGCAGCCCCGACCCGAGCTCCTACAATGAGCAGTTCTTC. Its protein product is CASSPDPSSYNEQFF. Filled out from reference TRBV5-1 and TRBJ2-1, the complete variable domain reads KAGVTQTPRYLIKTRGQQVTLSCSPISGHRSVSWYQQTPGQGLQFLFEYFSETQRNKGNFPGRFSGRQFSNSRSEMNVSTLELGDSALYLCASSPDPSSYNEQFFGPGTRLTVL.

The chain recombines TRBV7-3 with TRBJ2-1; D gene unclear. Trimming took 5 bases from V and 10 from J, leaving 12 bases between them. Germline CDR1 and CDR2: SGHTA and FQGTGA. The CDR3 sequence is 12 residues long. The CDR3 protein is CASSPNTREQFF. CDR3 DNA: TGTGCCAGCAGCCCCAATACACGGGAGCAGTTCTTC.

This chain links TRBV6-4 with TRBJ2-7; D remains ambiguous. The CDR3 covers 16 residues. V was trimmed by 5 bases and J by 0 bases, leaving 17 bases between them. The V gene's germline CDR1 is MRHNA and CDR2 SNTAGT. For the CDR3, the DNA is TGTGCCAGCAGTCGAGGTAGGGCGGCGAGCTCCTACGAGCAGTACTTC. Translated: CASSRGRAASSYEQYF.

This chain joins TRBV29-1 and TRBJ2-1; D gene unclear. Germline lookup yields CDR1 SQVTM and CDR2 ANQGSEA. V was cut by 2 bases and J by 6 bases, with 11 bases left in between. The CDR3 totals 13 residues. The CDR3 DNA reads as TGCAGCGTTGAACCGTTATTGGTCAATGAGCAGTTCTTC. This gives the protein CSVEPLLVNEQFF.